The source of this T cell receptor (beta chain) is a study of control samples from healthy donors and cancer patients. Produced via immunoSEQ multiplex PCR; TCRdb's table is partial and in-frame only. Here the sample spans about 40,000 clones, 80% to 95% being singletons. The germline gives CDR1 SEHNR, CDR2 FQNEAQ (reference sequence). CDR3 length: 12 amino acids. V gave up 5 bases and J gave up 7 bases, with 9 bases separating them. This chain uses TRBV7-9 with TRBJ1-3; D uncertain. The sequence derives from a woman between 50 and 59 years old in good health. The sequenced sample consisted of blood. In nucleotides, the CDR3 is TGTGCCAGCAGCCCGACGGGGAACACCATATATTTT. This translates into CASSPTGNTIYF.